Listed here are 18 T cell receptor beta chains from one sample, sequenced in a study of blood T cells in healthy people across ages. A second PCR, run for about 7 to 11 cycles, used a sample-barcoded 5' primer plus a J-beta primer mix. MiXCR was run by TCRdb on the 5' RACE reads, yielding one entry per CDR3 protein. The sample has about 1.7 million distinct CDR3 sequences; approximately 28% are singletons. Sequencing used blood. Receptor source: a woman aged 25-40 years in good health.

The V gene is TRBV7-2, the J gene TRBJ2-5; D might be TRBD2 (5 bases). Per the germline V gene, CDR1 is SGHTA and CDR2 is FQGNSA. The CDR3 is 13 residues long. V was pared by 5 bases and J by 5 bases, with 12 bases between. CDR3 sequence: CASSLTSFETQYF. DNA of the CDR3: TGTGCCAGCAGCCTAACTAGTTTTGAGACCCAGTACTTC.

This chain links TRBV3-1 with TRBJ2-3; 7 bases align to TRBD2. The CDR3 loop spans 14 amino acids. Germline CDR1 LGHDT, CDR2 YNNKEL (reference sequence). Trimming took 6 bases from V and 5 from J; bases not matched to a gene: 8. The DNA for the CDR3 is TGTGCCAGCAGACGGGCGGGAGTAGGAGATACGCAGTATTTT. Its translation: CASRRAGVGDTQYF.

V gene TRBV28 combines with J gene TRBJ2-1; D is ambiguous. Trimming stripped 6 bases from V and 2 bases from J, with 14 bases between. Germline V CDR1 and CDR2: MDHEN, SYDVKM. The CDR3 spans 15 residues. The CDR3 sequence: CASSFVRGAYNEQFF. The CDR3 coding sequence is TGTGCCAGCAGCTTTGTACGTGGGGCCTACAATGAGCAGTTCTTC.

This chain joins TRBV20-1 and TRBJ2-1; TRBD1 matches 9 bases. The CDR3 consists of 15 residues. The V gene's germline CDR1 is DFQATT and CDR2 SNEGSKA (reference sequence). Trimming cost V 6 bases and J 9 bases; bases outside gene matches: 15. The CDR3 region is CSAINPGQGPGEQFF. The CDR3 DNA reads TGCAGTGCAATAAATCCGGGACAGGGCCCTGGTGAGCAGTTCTTC.

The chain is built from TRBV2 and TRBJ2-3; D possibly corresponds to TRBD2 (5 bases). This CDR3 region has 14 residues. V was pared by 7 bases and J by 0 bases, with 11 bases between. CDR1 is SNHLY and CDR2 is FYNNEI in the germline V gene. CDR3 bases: TGTGCCAGCATCCGAGCGGCTAGCACAGATACGCAGTATTTT. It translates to CASIRAASTDTQYF.

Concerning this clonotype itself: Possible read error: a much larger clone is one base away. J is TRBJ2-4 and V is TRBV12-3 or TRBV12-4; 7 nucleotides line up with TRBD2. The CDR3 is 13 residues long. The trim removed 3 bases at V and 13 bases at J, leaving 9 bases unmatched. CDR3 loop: CASSFWTRDEQYF. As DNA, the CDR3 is TGTGCCAGCAGTTTTTGGACTAGGGATGAGCAGTACTTC.

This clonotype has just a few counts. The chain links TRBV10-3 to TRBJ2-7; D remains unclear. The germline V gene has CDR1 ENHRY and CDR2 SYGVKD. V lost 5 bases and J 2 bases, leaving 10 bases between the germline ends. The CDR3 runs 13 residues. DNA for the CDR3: TGTGCCATCAGTTCCGCCGAACCCTACGAGCAGTACTTC. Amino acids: CAISSAEPYEQYF.

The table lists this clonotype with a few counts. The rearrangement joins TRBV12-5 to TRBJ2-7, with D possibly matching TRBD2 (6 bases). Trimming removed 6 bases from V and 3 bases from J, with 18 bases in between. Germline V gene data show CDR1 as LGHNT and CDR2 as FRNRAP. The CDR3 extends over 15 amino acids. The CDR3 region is CASGRSGGRVYEQYF. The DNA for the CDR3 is TGTGCTAGTGGCAGGTCCGGGGGAAGGGTCTACGAGCAGTACTTC.

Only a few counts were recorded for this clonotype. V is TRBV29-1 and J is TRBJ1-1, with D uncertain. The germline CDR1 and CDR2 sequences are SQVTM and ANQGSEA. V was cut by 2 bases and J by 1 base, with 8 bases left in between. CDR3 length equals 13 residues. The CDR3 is CSVERRQNTEAFF. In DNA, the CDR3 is TGCAGCGTTGAAAGGCGACAGAACACTGAAGCTTTCTTT.

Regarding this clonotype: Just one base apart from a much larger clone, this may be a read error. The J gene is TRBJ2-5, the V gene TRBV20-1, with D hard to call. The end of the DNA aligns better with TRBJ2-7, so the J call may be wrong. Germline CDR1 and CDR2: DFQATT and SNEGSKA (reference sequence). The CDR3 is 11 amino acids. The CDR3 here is CSANGADEQYF. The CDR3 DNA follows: TGCAGTGCTAATGGAGCTGACGAGCAGTACTTC.

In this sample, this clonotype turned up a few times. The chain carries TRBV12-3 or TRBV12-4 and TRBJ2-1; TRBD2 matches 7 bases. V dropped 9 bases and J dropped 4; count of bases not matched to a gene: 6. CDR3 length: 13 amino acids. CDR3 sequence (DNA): TGTGCCAGTGGGGGTAGCGGGTACAATGAGCAGTTCTTC. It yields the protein CASGGSGYNEQFF.

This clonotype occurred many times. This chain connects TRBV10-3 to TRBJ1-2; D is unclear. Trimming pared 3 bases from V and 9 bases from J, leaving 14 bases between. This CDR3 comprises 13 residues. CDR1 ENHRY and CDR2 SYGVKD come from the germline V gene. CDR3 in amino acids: CAISDRRVVSYTF. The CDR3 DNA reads TGTGCCATCAGTGACCGGAGGGTGGTCAGCTACACCTTC.

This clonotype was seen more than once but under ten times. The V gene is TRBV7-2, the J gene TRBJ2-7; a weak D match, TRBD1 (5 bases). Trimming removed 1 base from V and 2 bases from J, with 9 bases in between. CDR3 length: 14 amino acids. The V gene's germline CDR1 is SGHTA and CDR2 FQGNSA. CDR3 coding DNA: TGTGCCAGCAGCTTAGTCCCCAGGGCCTACGAGCAGTACTTC. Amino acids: CASSLVPRAYEQYF.

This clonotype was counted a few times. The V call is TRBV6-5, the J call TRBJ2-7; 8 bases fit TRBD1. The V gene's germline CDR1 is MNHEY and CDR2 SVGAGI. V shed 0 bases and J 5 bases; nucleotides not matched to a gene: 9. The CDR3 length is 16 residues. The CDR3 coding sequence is TGTGCCAGCAGTTACTCGATGCGGACAGGGAATCACGAGCAGTACTTC. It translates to CASSYSMRTGNHEQYF.

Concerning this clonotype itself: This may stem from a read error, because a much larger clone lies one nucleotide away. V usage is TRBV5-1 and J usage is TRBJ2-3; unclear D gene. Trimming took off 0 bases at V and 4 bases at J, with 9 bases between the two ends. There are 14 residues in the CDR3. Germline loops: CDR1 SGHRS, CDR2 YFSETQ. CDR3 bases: TGCGCCAGCAGCTTGGAGATAGTGGCAGATACGCAGTATTTT. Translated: CASSLEIVADTQYF.

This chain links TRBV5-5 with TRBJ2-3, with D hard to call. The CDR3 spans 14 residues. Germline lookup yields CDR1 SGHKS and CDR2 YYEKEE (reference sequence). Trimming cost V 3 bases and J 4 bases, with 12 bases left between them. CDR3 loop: CASSSWMHPDTQYF. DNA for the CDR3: TGTGCCAGCAGCTCCTGGATGCACCCAGATACGCAGTATTTT.

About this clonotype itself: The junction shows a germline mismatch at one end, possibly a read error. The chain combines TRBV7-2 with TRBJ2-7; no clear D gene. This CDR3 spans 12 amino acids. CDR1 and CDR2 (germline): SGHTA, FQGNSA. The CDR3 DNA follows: TGTGCCAGCAGTCTCCCCTCCTCCGAGCAGTACTTC. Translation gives CASSLPSSEQYF.

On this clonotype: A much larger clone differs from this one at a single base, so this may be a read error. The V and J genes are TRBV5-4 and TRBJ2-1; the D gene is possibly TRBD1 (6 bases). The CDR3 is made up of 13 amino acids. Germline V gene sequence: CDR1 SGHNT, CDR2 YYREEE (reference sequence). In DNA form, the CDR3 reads TGTGCCAGCAGCGGCCATCGGGACAATGAGCAGCTCTTC. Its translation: CASSGHRDNEQLF. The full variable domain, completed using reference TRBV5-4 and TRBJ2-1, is ETGVTQSPTHLIKTRGQQVTLRCSSQSGHNTVSWYQQALGQGPQFIFQYYREEENGRGNFPPRFSGLQFPNYSSELNVNALELDDSALYLCASSGHRDNEQLFGPGTRLTVL.